Described below is a single T cell receptor (beta chain) sequence and its context. The sample originates from a study of blood T cells in healthy people across ages. Combining a sample-barcoded 5' primer with a J-beta primer mix, a second PCR ran for about 6 to 12 cycles. TCRdb reprocessed the 5' RACE reads with MiXCR, giving one entry per CDR3 protein. This table has some 1.7 million distinct CDR3 sequences, roughly 28% appearing once. The CDR3 loop spans 16 amino acids. The V end lost 3 bases, the J end lost 0 bases, and 12 bases lay between the germline ends. Germline CDR1 MNHEY, CDR2 SMNVEV (reference sequence).

Sequencing was performed on blood. The sequence was obtained from a woman under 40 in good health. The chain combines TRBV27 with TRBJ2-1; no reliable D call. CDR3 sequence (DNA): TGTGCCAGCAGTTTTGGTCGGGTGAGCTCCTACAATGAGCAGTTCTTC. This codes for CASSFGRVSSYNEQFF.